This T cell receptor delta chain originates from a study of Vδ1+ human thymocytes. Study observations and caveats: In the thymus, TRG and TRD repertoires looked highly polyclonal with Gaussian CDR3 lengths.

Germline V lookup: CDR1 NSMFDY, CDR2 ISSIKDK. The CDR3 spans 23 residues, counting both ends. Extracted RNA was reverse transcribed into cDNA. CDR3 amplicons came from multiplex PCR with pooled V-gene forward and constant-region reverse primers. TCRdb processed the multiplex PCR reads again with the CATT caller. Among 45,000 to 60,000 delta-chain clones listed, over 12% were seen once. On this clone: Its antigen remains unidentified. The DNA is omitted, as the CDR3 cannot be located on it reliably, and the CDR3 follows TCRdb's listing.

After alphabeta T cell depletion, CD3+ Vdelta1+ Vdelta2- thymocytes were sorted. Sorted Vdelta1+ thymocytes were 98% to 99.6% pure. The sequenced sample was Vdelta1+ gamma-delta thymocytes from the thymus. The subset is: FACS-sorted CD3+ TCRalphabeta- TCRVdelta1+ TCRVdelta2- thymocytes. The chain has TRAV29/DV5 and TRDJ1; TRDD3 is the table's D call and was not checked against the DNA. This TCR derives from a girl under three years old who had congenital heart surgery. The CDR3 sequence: CSVLLCSKRQILDWGIDTDKLIF.